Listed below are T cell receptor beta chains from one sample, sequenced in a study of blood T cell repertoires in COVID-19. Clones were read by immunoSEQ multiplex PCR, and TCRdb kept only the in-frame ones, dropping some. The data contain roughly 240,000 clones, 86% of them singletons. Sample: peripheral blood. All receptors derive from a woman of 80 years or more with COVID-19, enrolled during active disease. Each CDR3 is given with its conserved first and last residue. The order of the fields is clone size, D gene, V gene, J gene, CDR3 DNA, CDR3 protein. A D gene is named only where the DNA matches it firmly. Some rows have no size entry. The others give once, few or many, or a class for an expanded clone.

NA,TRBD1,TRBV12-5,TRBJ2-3,TGTGCTAGTGGTTTAGGGGGCCACACAGATACGCAGTATTTT,CASGLGGHTDTQYF
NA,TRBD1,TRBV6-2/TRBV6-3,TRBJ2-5,TGTGCCAGCAGTTACCAACAGGGGGCAGTGACCCAGTACTTC,CASSYQQGAVTQYF
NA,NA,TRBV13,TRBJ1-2,TGTGCCAGCAGCTTAGTTCAGGGGTTCGAGGGCTACACCTTC,CASSLVQGFEGYTF
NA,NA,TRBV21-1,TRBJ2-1,TGTGCCAGCAGCAAACGGATTCGGGACAGGGCCCTCCATGAGCAGTTCTTC,CASSKRIRDRALHEQFF
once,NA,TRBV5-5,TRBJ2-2,TGTGCCAGCAGCTTGTCGGACAGTAACACCGGGGAGCTGTTTTTT,CASSLSDSNTGELFF
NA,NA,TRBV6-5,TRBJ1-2,TGTGCCAGCAAGAGTGGGCTCACTGATAATGGGGGCTACACCTTC,CASKSGLTDNGGYTF
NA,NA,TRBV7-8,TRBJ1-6,TGTGCCAGCAGCTTAGTGACGGGTCTCAATTCACCCCTCCACTTT,CASSLVTGLNSPLHF
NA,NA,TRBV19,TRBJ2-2,TGTGCCAGTGGCGCCGGGACAACGAACACCGGGGAGCTGTTTTTT,CASGAGTTNTGELFF
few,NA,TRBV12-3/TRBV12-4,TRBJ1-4,TGTGCCAGCAGTCGCCTAGGTGGAGAAAAACTGTTTTTT,CASSRLGGEKLFF
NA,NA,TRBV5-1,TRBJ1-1,TGCGCCAGCGCCACCGTGGGAGGCGGCACTGAAGCTTTCTTT,CASATVGGGTEAFF
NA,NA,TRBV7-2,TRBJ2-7,TGTGCCAGCAGCTTTGCGGGGACAGTTAGCTCCTACGAGCAGTACTTC,CASSFAGTVSSYEQYF
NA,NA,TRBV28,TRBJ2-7,TGTGCCAGCAGTTTACCGGGATACGAGCAGTACTTC,CASSLPGYEQYF
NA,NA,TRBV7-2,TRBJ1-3,TGTGCCAGCAGCCCAAGGAGCACCGGAAACACCATATATTTT,CASSPRSTGNTIYF
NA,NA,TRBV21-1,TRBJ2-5,TGTGCCAGCAGCAAAATGGGCGGGTTGTGTGGGACAAGGACCCAGTACTTC,CASSKMGGLCGTRTQYF
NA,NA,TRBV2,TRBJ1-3,TGTGCCAGCAGTGATGGAAGACTCAGCTCTGGAAACACCATATATTTT,CASSDGRLSSGNTIYF
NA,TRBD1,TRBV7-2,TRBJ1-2,TGTGCCAGCAGCTTAGGGCCGGACAGGGGCTACACCTTC,CASSLGPDRGYTF
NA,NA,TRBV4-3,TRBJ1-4,TGCGCCAGCAGCCAAGAGGCCCTCGCCGGCGGAGCAAATGAAAAACTGTTTTTT,CASSQEALAGGANEKLFF
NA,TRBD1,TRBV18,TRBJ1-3,TGTGCCAGCTCACCAGACAGGGTCTCTGGAAACACCATATATTTT,CASSPDRVSGNTIYF